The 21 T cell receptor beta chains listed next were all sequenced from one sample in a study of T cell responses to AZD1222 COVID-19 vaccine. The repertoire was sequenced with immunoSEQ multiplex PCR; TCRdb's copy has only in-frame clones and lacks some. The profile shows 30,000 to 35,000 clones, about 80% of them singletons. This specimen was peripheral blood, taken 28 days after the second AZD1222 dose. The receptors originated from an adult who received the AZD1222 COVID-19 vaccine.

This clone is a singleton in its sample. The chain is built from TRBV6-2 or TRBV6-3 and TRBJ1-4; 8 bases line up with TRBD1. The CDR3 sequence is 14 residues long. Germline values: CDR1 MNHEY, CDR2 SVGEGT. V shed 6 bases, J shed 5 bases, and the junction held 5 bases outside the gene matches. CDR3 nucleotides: TGTGCCAGCAGCACGGACAGGGAGAATGAAAAACTGTTTTTT. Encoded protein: CASSTDRENEKLFF.

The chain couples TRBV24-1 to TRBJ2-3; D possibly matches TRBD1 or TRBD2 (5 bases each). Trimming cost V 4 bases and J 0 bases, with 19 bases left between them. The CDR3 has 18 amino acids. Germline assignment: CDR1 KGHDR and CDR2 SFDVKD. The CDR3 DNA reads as TGTGCCACCAGTGACCGGTACCGGGACCCTTATAGCACAGATACGCAGTATTTT. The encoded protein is CATSDRYRDPYSTDTQYF.

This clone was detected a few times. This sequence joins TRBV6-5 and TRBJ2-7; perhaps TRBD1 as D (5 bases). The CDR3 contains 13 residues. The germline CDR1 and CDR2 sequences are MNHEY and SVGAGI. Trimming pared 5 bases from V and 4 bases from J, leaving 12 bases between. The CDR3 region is CASSPTQGYEQYF. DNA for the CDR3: TGTGCCAGCAGTCCAACCCAGGGATACGAGCAGTACTTC.

CDR3 region: CSVARDLNTEAFF. The DNA for the CDR3 is TGCAGCGTCGCTCGGGATTTAAACACTGAAGCTTTCTTT. The chain has TRBV29-1 and TRBJ1-1; D is unclear. The length of the CDR3 is 13 residues. CDR1 is SQVTM and CDR2 is ANQGSEA in the germline V gene. V gave up 6 bases and J gave up 2 bases, with 13 bases separating them.

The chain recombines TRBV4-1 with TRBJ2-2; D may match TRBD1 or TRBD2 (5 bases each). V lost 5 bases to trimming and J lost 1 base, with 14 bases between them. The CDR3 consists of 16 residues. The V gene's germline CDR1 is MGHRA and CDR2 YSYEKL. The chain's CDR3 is CASSIFGAGNTGELFF. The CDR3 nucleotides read TGCGCCAGCAGCATATTCGGGGCGGGGAACACCGGGGAGCTGTTTTTT.

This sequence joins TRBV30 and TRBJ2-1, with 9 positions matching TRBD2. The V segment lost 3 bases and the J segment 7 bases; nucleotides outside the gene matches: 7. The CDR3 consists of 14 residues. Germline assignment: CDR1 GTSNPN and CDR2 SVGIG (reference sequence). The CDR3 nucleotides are TGTGCCTGGAGGGGGCTAGCGGGATCGAATGAGCAGTTCTTC. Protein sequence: CAWRGLAGSNEQFF.

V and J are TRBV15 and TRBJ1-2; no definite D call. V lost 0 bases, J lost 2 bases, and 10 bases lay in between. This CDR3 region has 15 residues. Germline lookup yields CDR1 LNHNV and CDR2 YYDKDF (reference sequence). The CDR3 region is CATSRDRVGNYGYTF. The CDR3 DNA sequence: TGTGCCACCAGCAGAGATCGTGTGGGCAACTATGGCTACACCTTC.

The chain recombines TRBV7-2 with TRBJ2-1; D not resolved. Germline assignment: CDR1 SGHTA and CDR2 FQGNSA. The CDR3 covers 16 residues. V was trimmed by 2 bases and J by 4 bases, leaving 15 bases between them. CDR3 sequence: CASSLRVVPPYNEQFF. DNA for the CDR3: TGTGCCAGCAGCTTACGCGTTGTCCCGCCGTACAATGAGCAGTTCTTC.

The CDR3 DNA sequence: TGTGCCAGCAGCCCAACCCTTACTAACTATGGCTACACCTTC. Translated, it gives CASSPTLTNYGYTF. The V call is TRBV5-4, the J call TRBJ1-2, with no clear D. The CDR3 loop spans 14 amino acids. The germline CDR1 and CDR2 sequences are SGHNT and YYREEE (reference sequence). Between the trimmed V and J ends, which lost 4 bases and 0 bases, there was a span of 10 bases.

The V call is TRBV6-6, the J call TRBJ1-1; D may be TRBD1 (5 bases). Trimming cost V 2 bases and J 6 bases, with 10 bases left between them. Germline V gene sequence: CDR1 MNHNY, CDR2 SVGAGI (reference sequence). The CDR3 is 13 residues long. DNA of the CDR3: TGTGCCAGCAGTTACCAAGGGGAGTCTGAAGCTTTCTTT. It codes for CASSYQGESEAFF.

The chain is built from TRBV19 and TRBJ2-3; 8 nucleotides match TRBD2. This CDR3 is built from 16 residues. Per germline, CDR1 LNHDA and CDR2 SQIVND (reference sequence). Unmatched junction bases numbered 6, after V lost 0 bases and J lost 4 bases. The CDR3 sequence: CASSIDPSGPADTQYF. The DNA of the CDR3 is TGTGCCAGTAGTATAGACCCTAGCGGGCCCGCAGATACGCAGTATTTT. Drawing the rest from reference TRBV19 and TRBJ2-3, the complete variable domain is DGGITQSPKYLFRKEGQNVTLSCEQNLNHDAMYWYRQDPGQGLRLIYYSQIVNDFQKGDIAEGYSVSREKKESFPLTVTSAQKNPTAFYLCASSIDPSGPADTQYFGPGTRLTVL.

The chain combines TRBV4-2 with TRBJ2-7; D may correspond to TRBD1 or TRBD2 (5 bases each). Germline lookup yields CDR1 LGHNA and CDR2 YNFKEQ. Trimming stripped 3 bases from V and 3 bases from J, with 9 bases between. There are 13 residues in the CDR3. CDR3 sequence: CASSHGDLYEQYF. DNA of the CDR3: TGTGCCAGCAGCCATGGGGACCTCTACGAGCAGTACTTC.

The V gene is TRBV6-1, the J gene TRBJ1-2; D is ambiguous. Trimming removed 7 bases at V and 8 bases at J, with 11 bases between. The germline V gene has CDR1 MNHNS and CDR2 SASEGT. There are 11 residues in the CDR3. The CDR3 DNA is TGTGCCAGCACCCAGGATGAGGGCTACACCTTC. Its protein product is CASTQDEGYTF.

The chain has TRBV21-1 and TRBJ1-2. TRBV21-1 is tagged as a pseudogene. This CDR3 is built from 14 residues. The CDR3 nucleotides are TGTGCCAGCAGCAAATATGAGGAGAATGGTGGCTACACCTTC. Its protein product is CASSKYEENGGYTF.

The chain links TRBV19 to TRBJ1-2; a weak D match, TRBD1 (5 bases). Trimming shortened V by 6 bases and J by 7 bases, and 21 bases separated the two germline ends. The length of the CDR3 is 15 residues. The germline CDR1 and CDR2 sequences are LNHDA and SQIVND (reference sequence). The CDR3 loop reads CASSSSGPLDRGYTF. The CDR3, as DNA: TGTGCCAGTAGCAGCTCGGGACCCCTCGATCGTGGCTACACCTTC. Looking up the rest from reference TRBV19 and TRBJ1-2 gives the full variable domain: DGGITQSPKYLFRKEGQNVTLSCEQNLNHDAMYWYRQDPGQGLRLIYYSQIVNDFQKGDIAEGYSVSREKKESFPLTVTSAQKNPTAFYLCASSSSGPLDRGYTFGSGTRLTVV.

CDR3 in amino acids: CASSHTGLAGEGTQYF. The CDR3, as DNA: TGTGCCAGCAGCCATACGGGACTAGCGGGAGAAGGGACCCAGTACTTC. The V gene is TRBV7-2, the J gene TRBJ2-5, with TRBD2 matching 14 bases. Trimming removed 5 bases from V and 7 bases from J; junction bases left unmatched: 9. This CDR3 has 16 amino acids. Germline assignment: CDR1 SGHTA and CDR2 FQGNSA.

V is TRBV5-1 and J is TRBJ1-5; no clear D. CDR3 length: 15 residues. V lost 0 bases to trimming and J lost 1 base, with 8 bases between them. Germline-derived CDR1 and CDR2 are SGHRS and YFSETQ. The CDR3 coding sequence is TGCGCCAGCAGCTTGGAAGGGAAGAGCAATCAGCCCCAGCATTTT. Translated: CASSLEGKSNQPQHF.

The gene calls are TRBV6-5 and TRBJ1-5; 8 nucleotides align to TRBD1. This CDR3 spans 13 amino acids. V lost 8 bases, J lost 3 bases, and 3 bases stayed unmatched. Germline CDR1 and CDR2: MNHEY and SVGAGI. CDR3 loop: CASLGQVNQPQHF. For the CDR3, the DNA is TGTGCCAGCTTGGGACAGGTCAATCAGCCCCAGCATTTT.

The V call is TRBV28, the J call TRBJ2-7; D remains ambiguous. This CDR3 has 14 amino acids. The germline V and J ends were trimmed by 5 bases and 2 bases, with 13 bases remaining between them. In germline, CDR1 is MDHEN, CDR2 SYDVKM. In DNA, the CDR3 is TGTGCCAGCAGTCTCGCGGACGCTCCCTACGAGCAGTACGTC. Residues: CASSLADAPYEQYV.

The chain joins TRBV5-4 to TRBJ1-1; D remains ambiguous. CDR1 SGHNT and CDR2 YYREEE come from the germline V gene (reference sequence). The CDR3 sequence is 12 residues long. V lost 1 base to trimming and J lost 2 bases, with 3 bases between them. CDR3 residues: CASSLTNTEAFF. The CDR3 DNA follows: TGTGCCAGCAGCTTGACCAACACTGAAGCTTTCTTT. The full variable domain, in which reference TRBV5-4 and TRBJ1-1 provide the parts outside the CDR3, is ETGVTQSPTHLIKTRGQQVTLRCSSQSGHNTVSWYQQALGQGPQFIFQYYREEENGRGNFPPRFSGLQFPNYSSELNVNALELDDSALYLCASSLTNTEAFFGQGTRLTVV.

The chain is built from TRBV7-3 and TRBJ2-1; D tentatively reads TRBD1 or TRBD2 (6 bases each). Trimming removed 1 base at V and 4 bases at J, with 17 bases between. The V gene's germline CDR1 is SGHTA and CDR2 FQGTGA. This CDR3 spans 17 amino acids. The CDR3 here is CASSLNPGARGYNEQFF. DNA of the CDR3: TGTGCCAGCAGCTTAAACCCGGGGGCCCGGGGATACAATGAGCAGTTCTTC.